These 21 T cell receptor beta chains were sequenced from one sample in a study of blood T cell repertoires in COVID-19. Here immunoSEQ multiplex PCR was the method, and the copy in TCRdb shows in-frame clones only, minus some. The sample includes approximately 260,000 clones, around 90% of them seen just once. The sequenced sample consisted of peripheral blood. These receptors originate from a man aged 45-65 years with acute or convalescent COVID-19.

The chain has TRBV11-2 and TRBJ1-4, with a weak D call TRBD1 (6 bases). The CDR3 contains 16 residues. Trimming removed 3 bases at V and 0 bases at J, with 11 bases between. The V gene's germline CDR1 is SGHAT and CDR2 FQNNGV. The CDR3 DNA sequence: TGTGCCAGCAGCTTGGGGACACATGCAACTAATGAAAAACTGTTTTTT. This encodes CASSLGTHATNEKLFF.

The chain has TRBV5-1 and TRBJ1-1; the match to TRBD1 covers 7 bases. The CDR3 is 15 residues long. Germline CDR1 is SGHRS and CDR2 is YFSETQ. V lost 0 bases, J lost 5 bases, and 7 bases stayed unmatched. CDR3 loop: CASSLGGGGRTEAFF. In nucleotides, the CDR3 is TGCGCCAGCAGCTTGGGAGGGGGCGGAAGAACTGAAGCTTTCTTT.

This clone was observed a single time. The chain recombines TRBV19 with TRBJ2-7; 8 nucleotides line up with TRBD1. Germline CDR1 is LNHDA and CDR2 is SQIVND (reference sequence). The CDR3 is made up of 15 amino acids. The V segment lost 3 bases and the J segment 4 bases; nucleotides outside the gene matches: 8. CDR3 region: CASSIGVTGAYEQYF. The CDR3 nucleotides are TGTGCCAGTAGTATTGGCGTGACAGGGGCGTACGAGCAGTACTTC.

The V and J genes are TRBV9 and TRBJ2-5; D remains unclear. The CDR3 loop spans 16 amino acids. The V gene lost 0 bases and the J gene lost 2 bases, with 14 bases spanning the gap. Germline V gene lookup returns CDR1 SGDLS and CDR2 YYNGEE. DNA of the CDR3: TGTGCCAGCAGCGTAGATGATTCCGAGTTTCAAGAGACCCAGTACTTC. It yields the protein CASSVDDSEFQETQYF.

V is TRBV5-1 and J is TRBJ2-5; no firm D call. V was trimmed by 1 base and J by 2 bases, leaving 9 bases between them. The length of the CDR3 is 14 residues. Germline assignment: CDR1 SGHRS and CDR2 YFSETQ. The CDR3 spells CASSLLQIQETQYF. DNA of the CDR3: TGCGCCAGCAGCTTGCTCCAGATTCAAGAGACCCAGTACTTC.

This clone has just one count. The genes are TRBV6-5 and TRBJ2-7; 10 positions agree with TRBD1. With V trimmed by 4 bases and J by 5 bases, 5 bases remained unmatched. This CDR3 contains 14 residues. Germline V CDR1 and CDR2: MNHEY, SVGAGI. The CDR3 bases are TGTGCCAGCAGTTCGGGACAGGGGAGCCACGAGCAGTACTTC. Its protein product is CASSSGQGSHEQYF.

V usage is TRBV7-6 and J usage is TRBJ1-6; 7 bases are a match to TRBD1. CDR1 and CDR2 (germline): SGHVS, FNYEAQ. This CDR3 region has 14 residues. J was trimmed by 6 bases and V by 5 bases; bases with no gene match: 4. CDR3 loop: CASSPGTANSPLHF. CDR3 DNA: TGTGCCAGCAGCCCAGGGACAGCTAATTCACCCCTCCACTTT.

The CDR3 spells CASSLGHASSYNSPLHF. CDR3 in DNA: TGTGCCAGCAGCCTTGGACACGCGAGCTCCTATAATTCACCCCTCCACTTT. The chain links TRBV9 to TRBJ1-6; tentative D call: TRBD1 (5 bases). In germline, CDR1 is SGDLS, CDR2 YYNGEE. Trimming shortened V by 4 bases and J by 0 bases, and 14 bases separated the two germline ends. This CDR3 comprises 17 residues. The variable domain in full, with the rest retrieved from reference TRBV9 and TRBJ1-6, is DSGVTQTPKHLITATGQRVTLRCSPRSGDLSVYWYQQSLDQGLQFLIQYYNGEERAKGNILERFSAQQFPDLHSELNLSSLELGDSALYFCASSLGHASSYNSPLHFGNGTRLTVT.

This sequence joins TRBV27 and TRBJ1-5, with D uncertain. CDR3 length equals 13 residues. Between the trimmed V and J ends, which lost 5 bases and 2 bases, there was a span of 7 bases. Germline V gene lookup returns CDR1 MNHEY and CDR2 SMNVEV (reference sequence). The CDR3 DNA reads TGTGCCAGCAGTGAGAGAGGCAATCAGCCCCAGCATTTT. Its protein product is CASSERGNQPQHF.

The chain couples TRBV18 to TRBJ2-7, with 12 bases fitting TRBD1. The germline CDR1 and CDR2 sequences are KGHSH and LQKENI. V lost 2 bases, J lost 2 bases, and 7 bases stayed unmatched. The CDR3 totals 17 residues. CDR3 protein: CASSPSGGTGGPYEQYF. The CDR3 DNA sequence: TGTGCCAGCTCACCAAGCGGTGGGACAGGGGGCCCCTACGAGCAGTACTTC.

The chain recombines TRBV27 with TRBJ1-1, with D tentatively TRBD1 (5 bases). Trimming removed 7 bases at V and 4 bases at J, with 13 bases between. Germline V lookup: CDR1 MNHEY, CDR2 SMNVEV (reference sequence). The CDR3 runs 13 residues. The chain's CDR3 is CASKPGGGTEAFF. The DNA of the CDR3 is TGTGCCAGCAAACCCGGGGGAGGCACTGAAGCTTTCTTT.

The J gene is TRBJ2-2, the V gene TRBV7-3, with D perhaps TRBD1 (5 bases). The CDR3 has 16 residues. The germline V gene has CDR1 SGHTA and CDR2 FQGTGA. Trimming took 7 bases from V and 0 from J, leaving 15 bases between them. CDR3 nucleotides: TGTGCCAGCACTCTACGTGGGGCCGCGAACACCGGGGAGCTGTTTTTT. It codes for CASTLRGAANTGELFF. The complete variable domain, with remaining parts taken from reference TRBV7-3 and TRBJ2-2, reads GAGVSQTPSNKVTEKGKYVELRCDPISGHTALYWYRQSLGQGPEFLIYFQGTGAADDSGLPNDRFFAVRPEGSVSTLKIQRTERGDSAVYLCASTLRGAANTGELFFGEGSRLTVL.

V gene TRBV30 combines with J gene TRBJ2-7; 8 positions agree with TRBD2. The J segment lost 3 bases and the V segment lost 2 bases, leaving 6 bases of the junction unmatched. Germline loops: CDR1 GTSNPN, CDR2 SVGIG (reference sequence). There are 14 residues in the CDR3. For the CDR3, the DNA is TGTGCCTGGAGTAAACGGGGGGGCCGCTACGAGCAGTACTTC. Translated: CAWSKRGGRYEQYF.

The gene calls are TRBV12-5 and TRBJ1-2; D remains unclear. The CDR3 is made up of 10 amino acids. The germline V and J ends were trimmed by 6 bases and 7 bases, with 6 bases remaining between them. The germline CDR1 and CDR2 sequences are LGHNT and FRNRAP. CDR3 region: CASGSLGYTF. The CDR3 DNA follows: TGTGCTAGTGGAAGCCTTGGCTACACCTTC.

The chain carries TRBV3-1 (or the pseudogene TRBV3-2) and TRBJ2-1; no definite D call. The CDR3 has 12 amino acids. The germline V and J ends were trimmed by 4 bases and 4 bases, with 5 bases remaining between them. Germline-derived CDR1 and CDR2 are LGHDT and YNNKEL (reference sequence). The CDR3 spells CASSPNYNEQFF. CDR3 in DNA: TGTGCCAGCAGCCCCAATTACAATGAGCAGTTCTTC.

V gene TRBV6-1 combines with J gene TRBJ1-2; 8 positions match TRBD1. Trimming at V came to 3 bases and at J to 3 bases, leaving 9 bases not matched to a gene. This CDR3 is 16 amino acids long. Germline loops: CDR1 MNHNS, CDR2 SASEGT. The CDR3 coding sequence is TGTGCCAGCAGTGATGTGGTAGGGACAGGCTACTATGGCTACACCTTC. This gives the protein CASSDVVGTGYYGYTF.

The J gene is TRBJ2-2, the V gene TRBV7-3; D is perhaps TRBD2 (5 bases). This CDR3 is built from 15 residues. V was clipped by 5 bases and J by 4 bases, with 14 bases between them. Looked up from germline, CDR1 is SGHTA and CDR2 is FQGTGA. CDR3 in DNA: TGTGCCAGCAGCCCCGAAGGCAGCGGCACCGGGGAGCTGTTTTTT. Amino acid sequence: CASSPEGSGTGELFF.

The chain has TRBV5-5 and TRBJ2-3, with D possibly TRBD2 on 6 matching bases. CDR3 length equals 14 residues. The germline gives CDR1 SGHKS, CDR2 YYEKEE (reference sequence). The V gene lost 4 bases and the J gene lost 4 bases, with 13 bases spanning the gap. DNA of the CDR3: TGTGCCAGCAGCGACCCAAGGGAGGCAGATACGCAGTATTTT. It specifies CASSDPREADTQYF.

In DNA, the CDR3 is TGTGCCAGCAGCGCCCCTCTAGCGGGGGGCTCTAGCACAGATACGCAGTATTTT. Encoded protein: CASSAPLAGGSSTDTQYF. The chain joins TRBV7-9 to TRBJ2-3; 11 bases are shared with TRBD2. From germline, CDR1 is SEHNR and CDR2 FQNEAQ (reference sequence). The junction had 10 bases not matched to a gene; V was cut back by 5 bases and J by 0 bases. The CDR3 has 18 amino acids.

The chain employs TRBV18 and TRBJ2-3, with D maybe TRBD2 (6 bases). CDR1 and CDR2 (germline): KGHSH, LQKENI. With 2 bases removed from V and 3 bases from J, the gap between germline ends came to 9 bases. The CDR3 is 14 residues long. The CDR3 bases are TGTGCCAGCTCACCAGACCGGGGGACAGATACGCAGTATTTT. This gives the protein CASSPDRGTDTQYF.

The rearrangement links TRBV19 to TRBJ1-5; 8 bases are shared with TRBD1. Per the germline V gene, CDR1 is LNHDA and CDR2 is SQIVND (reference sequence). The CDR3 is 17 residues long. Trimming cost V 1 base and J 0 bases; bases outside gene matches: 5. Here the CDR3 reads CASSIAPGGHSNQPQHF. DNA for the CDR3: TGTGCCAGTAGTATAGCTCCAGGGGGCCATAGCAATCAGCCCCAGCATTTT.